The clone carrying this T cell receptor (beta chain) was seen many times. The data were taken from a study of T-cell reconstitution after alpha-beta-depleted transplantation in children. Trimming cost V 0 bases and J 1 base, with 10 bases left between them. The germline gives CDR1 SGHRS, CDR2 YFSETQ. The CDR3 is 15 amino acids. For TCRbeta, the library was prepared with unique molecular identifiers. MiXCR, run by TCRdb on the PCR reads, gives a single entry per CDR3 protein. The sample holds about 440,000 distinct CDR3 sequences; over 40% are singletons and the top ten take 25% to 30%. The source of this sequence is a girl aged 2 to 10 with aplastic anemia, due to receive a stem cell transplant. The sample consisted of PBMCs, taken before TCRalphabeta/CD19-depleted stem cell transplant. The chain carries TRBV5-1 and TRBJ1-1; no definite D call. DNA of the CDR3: TGCGCCAGCAGCTTGGCCAGACTGGAGAACACTGAAGCTTTCTTT. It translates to CASSLARLENTEAFF.